This paragraph reports one TCR beta chain. The table came from immunoSEQ multiplex PCR; TCRdb's copy has only in-frame clones and leaves some out. The sample includes tens of thousands of clones, about 80% seen only once; the top ten take 9% to 13%. The CDR3 is 15 residues long. Germline V gene data show CDR1 as SGHRS and CDR2 as YFSETQ. The germline V and J ends were trimmed by 4 bases and 3 bases, with 13 bases remaining between them. This specimen comes from a study of T cell responses to AZD1222 COVID-19 vaccine. The rearrangement links TRBV5-1 to TRBJ2-2; tentatively, D is TRBD1 (6 bases). The origin of this receptor is an adult in good health. The material sequenced was peripheral blood, taken on day 0 of AZD1222 vaccination. The CDR3 spells CASSILGADTGELFF. CDR3 nucleotide sequence: TGCGCCAGCAGCATCTTGGGGGCGGACACCGGGGAGCTGTTTTTT.